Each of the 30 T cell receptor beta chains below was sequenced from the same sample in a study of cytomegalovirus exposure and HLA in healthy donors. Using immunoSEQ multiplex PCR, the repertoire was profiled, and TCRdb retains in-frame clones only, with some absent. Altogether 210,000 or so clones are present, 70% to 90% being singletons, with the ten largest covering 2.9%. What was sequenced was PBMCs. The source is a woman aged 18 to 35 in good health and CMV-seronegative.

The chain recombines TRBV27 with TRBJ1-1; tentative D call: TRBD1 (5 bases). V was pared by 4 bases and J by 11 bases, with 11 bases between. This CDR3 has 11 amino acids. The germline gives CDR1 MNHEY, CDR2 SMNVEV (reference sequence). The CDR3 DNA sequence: TGTGCCAGCAGTTCAGGAGGGGTGGCTTTCTTT. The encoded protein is CASSSGGVAFF.

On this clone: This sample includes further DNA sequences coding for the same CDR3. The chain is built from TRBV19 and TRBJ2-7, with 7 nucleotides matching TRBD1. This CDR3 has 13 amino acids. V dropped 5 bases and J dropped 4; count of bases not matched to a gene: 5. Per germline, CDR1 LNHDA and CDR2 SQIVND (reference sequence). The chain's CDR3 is CASSRDSTYEQYF. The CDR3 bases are TGTGCCAGTAGTCGGGACAGTACTTACGAGCAGTACTTC.

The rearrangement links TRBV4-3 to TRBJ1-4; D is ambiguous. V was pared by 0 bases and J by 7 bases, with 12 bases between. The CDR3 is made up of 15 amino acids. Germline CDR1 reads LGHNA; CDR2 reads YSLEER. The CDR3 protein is CASSQDSRSGEKLFF. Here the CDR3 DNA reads TGCGCCAGCAGCCAAGACAGCAGGTCCGGTGAAAAACTGTTTTTT.

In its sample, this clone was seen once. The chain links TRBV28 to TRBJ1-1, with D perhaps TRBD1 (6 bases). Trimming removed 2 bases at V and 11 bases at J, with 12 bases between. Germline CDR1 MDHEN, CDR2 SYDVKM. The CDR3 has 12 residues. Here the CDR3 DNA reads TGTGCCAGCAGTTTAGTAGGGACAAAGGCTTTCTTT. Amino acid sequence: CASSLVGTKAFF.

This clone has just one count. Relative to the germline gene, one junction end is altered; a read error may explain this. CDR3: CASSFQSTDTQYF. CDR3 DNA: TGCGCCAGCAGCTTCCAAAGCACAGATACGCAGTACTTT. The V gene is TRBV5-1, the J gene TRBJ2-3; D is uncertain. Germline lookup yields CDR1 SGHRS and CDR2 YFSETQ. CDR3 length equals 13 residues.

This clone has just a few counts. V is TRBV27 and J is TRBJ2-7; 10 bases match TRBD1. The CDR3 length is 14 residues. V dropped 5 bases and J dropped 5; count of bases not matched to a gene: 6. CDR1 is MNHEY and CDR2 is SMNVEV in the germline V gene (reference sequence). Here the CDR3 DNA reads TGTGCCAGCAGTCCCGGACAGGGGGGCGACGAGCAGTACTTC. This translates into CASSPGQGGDEQYF.

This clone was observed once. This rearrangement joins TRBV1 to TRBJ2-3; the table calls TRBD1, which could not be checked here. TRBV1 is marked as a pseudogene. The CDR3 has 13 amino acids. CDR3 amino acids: CTSRTGGTDTQYF. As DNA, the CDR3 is TGCACCAGCAGGACAGGGGGCACAGATACGCAGTATTTT.

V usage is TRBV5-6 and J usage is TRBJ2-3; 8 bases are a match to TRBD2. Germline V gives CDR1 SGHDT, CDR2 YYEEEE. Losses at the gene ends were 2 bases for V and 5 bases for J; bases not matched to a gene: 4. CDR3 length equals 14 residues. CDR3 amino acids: CASSLREGGDTQYF. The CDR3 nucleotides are TGTGCCAGCAGCTTACGGGAGGGGGGAGATACGCAGTATTTT.

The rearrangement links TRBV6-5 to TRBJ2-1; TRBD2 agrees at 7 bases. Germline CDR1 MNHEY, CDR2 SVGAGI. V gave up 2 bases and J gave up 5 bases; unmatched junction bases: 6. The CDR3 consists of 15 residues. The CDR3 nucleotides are TGTGCCAGCAGTTACAGGGACTACCCCCACAATGAGCAGTTCTTC. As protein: CASSYRDYPHNEQFF.

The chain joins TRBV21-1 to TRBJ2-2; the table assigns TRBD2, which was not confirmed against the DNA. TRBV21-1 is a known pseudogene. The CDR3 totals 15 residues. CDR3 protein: CASSKVRGNTGELFF. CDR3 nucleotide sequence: TGTGCCAGCAGCAAAGTACGGGGTAACACCGGGGAGCTGTTTTTT.

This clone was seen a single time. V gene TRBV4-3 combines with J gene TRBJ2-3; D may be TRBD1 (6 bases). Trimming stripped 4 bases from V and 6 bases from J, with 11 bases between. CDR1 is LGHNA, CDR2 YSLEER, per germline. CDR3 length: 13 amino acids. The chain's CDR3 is CASSRGREDTQYF. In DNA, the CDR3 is TGCGCCAGCAGCCGGGGGCGCGAGGATACGCAGTATTTT.

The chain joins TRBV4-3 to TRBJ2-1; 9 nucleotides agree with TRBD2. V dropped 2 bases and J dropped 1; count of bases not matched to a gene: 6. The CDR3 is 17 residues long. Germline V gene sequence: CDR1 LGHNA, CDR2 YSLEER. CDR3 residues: CASSQNPSGDSYNEQFF. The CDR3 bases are TGCGCCAGCAGCCAAAACCCTAGCGGGGATTCCTACAATGAGCAGTTCTTC.

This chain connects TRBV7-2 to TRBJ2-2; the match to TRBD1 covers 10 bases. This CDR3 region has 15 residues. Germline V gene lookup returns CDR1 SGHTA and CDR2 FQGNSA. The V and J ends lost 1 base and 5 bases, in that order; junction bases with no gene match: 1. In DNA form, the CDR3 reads TGTGCCAGCAGCTTAGGACAGGGGGCAACCGGGGAGCTGTTTTTT. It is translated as CASSLGQGATGELFF.

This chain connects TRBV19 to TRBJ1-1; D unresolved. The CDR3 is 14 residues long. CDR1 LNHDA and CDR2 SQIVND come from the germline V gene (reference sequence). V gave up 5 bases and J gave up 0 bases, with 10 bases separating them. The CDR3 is CASSLRFLNTEAFF. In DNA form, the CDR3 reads TGTGCCAGTAGTTTGAGGTTTTTGAACACTGAAGCTTTCTTT.

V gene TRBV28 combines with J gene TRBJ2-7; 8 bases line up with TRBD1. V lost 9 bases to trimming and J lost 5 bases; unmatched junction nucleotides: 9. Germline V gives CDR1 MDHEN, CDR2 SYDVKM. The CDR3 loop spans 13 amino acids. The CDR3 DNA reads TGTGCCAGTACGGACAGGGAAGTGGACGAGCAGTACTTC. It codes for CASTDREVDEQYF.

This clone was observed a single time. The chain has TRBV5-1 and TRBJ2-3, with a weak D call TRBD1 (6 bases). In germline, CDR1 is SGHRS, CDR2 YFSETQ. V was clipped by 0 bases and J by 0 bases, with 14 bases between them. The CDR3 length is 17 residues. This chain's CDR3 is CASSLAGTNPSTDTQYF. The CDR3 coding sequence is TGCGCCAGCAGCTTGGCCGGGACAAACCCTAGCACAGATACGCAGTATTTT.

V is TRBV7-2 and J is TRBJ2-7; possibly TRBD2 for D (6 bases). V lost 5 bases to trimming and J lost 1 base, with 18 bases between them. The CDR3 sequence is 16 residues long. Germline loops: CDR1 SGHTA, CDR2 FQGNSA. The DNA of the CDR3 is TGTGCCAGCAGCCTCATGGGCGGGATCTTGTCCTACGAGCAGTACTTC. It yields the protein CASSLMGGILSYEQYF.

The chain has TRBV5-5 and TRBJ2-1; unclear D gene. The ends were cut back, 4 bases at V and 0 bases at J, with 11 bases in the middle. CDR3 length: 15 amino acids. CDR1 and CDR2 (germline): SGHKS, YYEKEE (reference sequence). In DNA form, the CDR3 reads TGTGCCAGCAGCCCAGCAGGTTTCTCCTACAATGAGCAGTTCTTC. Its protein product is CASSPAGFSYNEQFF.

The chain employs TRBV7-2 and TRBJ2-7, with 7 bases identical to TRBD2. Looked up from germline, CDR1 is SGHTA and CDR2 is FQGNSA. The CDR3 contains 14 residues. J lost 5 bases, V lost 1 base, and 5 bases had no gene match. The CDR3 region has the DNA TGTGCCAGCAGCTTAGTTTGGCTAGCGGACGAGCAGTACTTC. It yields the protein CASSLVWLADEQYF.

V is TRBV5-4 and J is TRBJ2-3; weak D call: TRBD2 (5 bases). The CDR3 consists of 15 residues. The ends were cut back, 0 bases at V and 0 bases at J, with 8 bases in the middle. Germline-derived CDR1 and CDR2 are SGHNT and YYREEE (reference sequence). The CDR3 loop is CASSLVGRSTDTQYF. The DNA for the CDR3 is TGTGCCAGCAGCTTGGTTGGGAGAAGCACAGATACGCAGTATTTT.

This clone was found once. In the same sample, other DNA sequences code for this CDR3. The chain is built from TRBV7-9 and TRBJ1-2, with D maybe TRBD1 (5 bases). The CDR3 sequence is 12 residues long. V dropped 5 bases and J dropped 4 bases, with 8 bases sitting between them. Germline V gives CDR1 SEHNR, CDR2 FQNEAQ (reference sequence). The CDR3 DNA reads TGTGCCAGCAGCAGCGACAGCTATGGCTACACCTTC. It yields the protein CASSSDSYGYTF.

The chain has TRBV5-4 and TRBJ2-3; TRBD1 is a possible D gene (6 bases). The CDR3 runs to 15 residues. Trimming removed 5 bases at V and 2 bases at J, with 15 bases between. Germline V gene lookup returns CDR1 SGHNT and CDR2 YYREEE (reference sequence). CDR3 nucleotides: TGTGCCAGCAGGCCGGGACAAATCTCCACAGATACGCAGTATTTT. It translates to CASRPGQISTDTQYF.

The DNA of the CDR3 is TGTGCCAGCAGTTCCTCGACAGGGTACTCCTACGAGCAGTACTTC. As protein: CASSSSTGYSYEQYF. V gene TRBV28 combines with J gene TRBJ2-7; 7 nucleotides line up with TRBD1. The CDR3 is 15 residues long. Trimming removed 4 bases from V and 0 bases from J; junction bases left unmatched: 6. Germline CDR1 reads MDHEN; CDR2 reads SYDVKM.

The CDR3 here is CASSVVGQGSVEQFF. The CDR3 nucleotides read TGTGCCAGCAGCGTAGTAGGACAGGGTTCGGTTGAGCAGTTCTTC. The chain is built from TRBV9 and TRBJ2-1; 8 bases line up with TRBD1. Germline loops: CDR1 SGDLS, CDR2 YYNGEE. The CDR3 is 15 residues long. The trim removed 0 bases at V and 9 bases at J, leaving 8 bases unmatched.

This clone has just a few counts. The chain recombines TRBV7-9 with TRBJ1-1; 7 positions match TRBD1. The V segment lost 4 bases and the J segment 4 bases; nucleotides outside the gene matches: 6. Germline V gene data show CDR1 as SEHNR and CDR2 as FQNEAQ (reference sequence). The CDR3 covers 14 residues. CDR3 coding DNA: TGTGCCAGCAGCTACTGGACAGGAGGCACTGAAGCTTTCTTT. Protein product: CASSYWTGGTEAFF.

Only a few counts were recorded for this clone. CDR3 protein: CASSMKVGHTYGYTF. The CDR3 DNA follows: TGCGCCAGCAGCATGAAAGTGGGACACACCTATGGCTACACCTTC. This chain uses TRBV5-1 with TRBJ1-2; possible D gene TRBD1, 6 bases. The CDR3 covers 15 residues. Germline lookup yields CDR1 SGHRS and CDR2 YFSETQ. Trimming stripped 4 bases from V and 4 bases from J, with 17 bases between.

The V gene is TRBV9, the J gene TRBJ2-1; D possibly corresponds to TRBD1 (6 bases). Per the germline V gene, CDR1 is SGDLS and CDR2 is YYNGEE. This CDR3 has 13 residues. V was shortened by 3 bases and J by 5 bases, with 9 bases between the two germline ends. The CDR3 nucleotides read TGTGCCAGCAGCGGCCCAGGGGACAATGAGCAGTTCTTC. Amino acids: CASSGPGDNEQFF.

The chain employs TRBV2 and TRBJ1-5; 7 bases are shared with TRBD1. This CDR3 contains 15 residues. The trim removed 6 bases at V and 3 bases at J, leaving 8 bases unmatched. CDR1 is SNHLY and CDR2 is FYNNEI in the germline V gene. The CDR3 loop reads CASRAPGQLNQPQHF. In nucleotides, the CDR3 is TGTGCCAGCAGGGCCCCGGGACAGCTCAATCAGCCCCAGCATTTT.

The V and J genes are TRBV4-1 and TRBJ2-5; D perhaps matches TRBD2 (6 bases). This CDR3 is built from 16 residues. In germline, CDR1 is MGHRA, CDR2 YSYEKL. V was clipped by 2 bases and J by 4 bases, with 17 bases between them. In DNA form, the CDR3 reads TGCGCCAGCAGCCAAAGCATAGAGGGAGGTTCAGAGACCCAGTACTTC. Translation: CASSQSIEGGSETQYF.

CDR3 in amino acids: CASSQGLAGKYNEQFF. The CDR3 coding sequence is TGCGCCAGCAGCCAAGGACTAGCGGGAAAGTACAATGAGCAGTTCTTC. The chain recombines TRBV4-1 with TRBJ2-1; 11 bases agree with TRBD2. The CDR3 is 16 amino acids. The ends lost 1 base at V and 4 bases at J; junction bases unmatched: 3. Germline CDR1 reads MGHRA; CDR2 reads YSYEKL.